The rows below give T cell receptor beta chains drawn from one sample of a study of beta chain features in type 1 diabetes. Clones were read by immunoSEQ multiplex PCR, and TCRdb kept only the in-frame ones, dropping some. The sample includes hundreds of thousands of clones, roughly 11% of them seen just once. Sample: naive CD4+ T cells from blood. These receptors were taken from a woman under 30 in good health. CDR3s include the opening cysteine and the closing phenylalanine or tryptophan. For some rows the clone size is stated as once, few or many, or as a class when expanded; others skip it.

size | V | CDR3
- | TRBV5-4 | CASSLSTATTDTQYF
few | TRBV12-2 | CASRLARGTQYF
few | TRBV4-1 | CASSQPTSGGILDTQYF
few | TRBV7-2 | CASSFGGPNNEQFF
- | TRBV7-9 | CASSQAGGFYNEQFF
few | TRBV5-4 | CASSLAKRGTDTQYF
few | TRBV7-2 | CASSPRAAGGGETQYF
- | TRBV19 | CASSGPGQGNPYEQYF
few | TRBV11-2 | CASRYLRGPVYNEQFF
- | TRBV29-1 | CSVGQNYEQYF
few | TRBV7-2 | CASSRTSGEEQFF
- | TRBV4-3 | CASSQALSGERQPQHF
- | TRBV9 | CASSVGTGQETQYF
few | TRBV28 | CASSRQEYYTF
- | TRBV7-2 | CASSLGRGSDTQYF
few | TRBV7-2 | CASSFRGRYEQYF
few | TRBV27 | CASSSPTREASMKRTQYF
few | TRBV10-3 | CATREVQAGYGYTF
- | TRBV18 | CASSARPGPGETQYF
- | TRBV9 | CASSVEVGFWDEQFF
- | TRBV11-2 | CASSLRQKGTGSSNTEAFF
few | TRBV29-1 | CSASGGPLYGYTF
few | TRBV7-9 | CASSLGGQREKLFF
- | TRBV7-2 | CASTPGGSSYEQYF
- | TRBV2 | CASSTSQGVRYTF
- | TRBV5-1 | CASSFQGSSYNEQFF
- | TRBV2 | CASRPQGGSEKLFF
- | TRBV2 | CASSEDRAHGYTF
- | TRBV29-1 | CSVHSAQETQYF
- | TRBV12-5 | CASGLVRLGTSGYNEQFF
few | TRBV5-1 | CASSSSPDESYEQYF
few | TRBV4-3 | CASSQDPFQETQYF
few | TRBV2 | CASALEGRETQYF
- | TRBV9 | CASSVVDPFRVNCNEQFF
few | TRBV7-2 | CASSLRYADMYEQYF
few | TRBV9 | CASSASRGFPGNTIYF
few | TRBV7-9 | CASSLSPLDTQYF
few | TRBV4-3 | CASSQGATVTDTQYF
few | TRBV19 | CASSMSRKQETQYF
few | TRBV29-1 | CSARQLNSAFF
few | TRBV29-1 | CSVEDFWQGDGYTF
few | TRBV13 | CASSSRQGASYNSPLHF
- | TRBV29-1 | CSAEGQRPYGYTF
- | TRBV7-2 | CASSLRTVTGELFF
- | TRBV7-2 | CASSSDGWAGYTF
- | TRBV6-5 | CASSPGTGGEQYF
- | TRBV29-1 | CSGGQGSTGELFF
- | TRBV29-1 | CSVTTGPYGYTF
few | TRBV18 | CASSPTTGLYTDTQYF
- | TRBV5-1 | CASSLGGTGRETQYF
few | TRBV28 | CASSFLGLATFF
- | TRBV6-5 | CASSGRNTEAFF
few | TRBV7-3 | CASSHSGRSHNEQFF
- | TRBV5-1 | CASSPWGLQETQYF
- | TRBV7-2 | CASSLAGLVMSEQFF